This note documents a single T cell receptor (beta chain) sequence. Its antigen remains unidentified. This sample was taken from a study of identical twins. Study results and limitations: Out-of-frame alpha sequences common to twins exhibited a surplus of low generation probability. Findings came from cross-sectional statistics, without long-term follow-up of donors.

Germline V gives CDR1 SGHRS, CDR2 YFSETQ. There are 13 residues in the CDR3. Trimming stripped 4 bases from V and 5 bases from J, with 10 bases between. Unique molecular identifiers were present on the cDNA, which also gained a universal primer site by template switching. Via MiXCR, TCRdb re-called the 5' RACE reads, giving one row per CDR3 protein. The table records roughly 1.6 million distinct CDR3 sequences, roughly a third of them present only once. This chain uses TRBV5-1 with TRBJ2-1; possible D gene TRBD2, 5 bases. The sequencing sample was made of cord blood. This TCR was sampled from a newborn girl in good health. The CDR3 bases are TGCGCCAGCAGCCAGGACGGGGACAATGAGCAGTTCTTC. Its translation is CASSQDGDNEQFF.